A selection of T cell receptor beta chains follows, all from one sample in a study of T cells in Graves' hyperthyroidism and ophthalmopathy. Via MiXCR, TCRdb re-called the multiplex PCR reads, giving one row per CDR3 protein. The sample has about 350,000 distinct CDR3 sequences, approximately 15% seen once. Material: blood. The receptors were gathered from a woman in her twenties or thirties with Graves' hyperthyroidism. CDR3s leave out the opening cysteine and the closing phenylalanine or tryptophan. The order of the fields is clone size, V gene, CDR3 protein. A clone size is listed for some rows: how often the clone was seen (once, few, many), or a class if it is expanded.

>.|TRBV6-2/TRBV6-3
ASSYSTSGRNFDTGELF
>few|TRBV5-1
ASSLVAESYEQY
>few|TRBV9
ASSVGGVLAGEGTGELF
>.|TRBV20-1
SARDYQETQY
>.|TRBV5-1
ASSLGPSRTNEQF
>many|TRBV7-8
ASSPDRIPKNIQY
>.|TRBV18
ASSPLQANQPQH
>.|TRBV3-1
ASSQNPVGVTFYEQY
>.|TRBV20-1
SAGAPGTGNNSPLH
>few|TRBV6-1
ASSEWAGYT
>many|TRBV15
ATSRRGQGGYEQY
>.|TRBV6-1
ASSGELGWEQF
>few|TRBV10-3
AIRMTGVNTEAF
>many|TRBV12-3/TRBV12-4
ASSFLGSRTDTQY
>.|TRBV11-2
ASSLNGGGNSPLH
>.|TRBV28
ASSSSDRYEQY